This T cell receptor (beta chain) was retrieved from a study of T-cell memory formation after mild COVID-19. Study-wide findings and caveats: Pre-infection memory showed some responding clones, and this suggested that cross-reactive memory joined.

With respect to this clonotype: Its antigen remains unidentified.

The CDR3 sequence is 12 residues long. V was clipped by 6 bases and J by 6 bases; unmatched bases: 7. From germline, CDR1 is SQVTM and CDR2 ANQGSEA. Using constant-segment primers, 5'RACE produced TCR alpha and TCR beta cDNA libraries carrying sample barcodes and UMIs. MiXCR, applied by TCRdb to the 5' RACE reads, yields one record per CDR3 protein. The repertoire holds roughly 120,000 distinct CDR3 sequences, about a fifth seen once, with about 42% in the top ten. The receptor comes from a man between 18 and 29 years old who had mild COVID-19 (a few samples of this study predate the infection). Cell type and time point are not known. The chain couples TRBV29-1 to TRBJ1-2; 7 bases are shared with TRBD1. The specimen sequenced was PBMCs or a T cell subset sorted from them (not recorded which). The CDR3 DNA sequence: TGCAGCGTAGAGGGGACAGCCGATGGCTACACCTTC. Its translation is CSVEGTADGYTF.